This T cell receptor (beta chain) was captured in a study of identical twins. Study conclusions and caveats: Out-of-frame TCR alpha sharing observed in monozygotic twins exceeded model estimates. Cross-sectional statistics, not tracking of the same donors, supported the conclusions. Invariant MAIT and iNKT cells could partly confound zero-insertion analyses.

Trimming removed 5 bases at V and 1 base at J, with 20 bases between. The CDR3 consists of 18 residues. Germline CDR1 and CDR2: MNHEY and SMNVEV (reference sequence). TCRdb reprocessed the 5' RACE reads via MiXCR and lists one record per CDR3 protein. This sample has about 340,000 distinct CDR3 sequences, with around 12% found just once. This clonotype has just a few counts. The antigen is not known. The sample also formed part of further work on yellow fever vaccine responses in identical twins.

Input material: CD8+ T cells sorted from blood. The sequence was obtained from a woman between 18 and 29 years old in good health. J is TRBJ2-2 and V is TRBV27; tentative D call: TRBD1 (6 bases). Written as DNA, the CDR3 is TGTGCCAGCAGTCCCTACAGGGTAATCCCCCGGAACACCGGGGAGCTGTTTTTT. This gives the protein CASSPYRVIPRNTGELFF.